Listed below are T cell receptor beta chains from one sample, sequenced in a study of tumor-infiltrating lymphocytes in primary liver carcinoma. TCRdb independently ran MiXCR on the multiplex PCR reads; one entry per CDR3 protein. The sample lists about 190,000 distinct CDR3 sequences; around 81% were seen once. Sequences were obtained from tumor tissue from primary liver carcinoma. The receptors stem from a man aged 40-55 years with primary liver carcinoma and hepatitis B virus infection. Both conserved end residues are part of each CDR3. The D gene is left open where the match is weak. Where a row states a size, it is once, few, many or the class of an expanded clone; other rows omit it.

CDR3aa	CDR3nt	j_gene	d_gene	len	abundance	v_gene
CASRHTYTQYF	TGCGCCAGCAGACACACATATACGCAGTACTTT	TRBJ2-3	.	11	few	TRBV10-2
CASTDPGQGLETQYF	TGTGCCAGCACTGATCCGGGACAGGGGCTGGAGACGCAGTATTTT	TRBJ2-3	TRBD1	15	once	TRBV7-9
CTSSAVEGWVNNEQFF	TGTACCAGCAGTGCCGTAGAGGGATGGGTAAATAATGAGCAGTTCTTC	TRBJ2-1	.	16	.	TRBV14
CASSTGQTYGYTF	TGTGCCAGCAGTACGGGACAGACATATGGTTACACCTTC	TRBJ1-2	TRBD1	13	.	TRBV6-1
CACRNSGSSYNEQIF	TGTGCCTGCAGAAATAGCGGGAGCTCCTACAATGAGCAGATCTTC	TRBJ2-1	TRBD2	15	.	TRBV28
CAISESTAQEQFF	TGTGCCATTAGTGAGTCGACGGCACAGGAGCAGTTCTTC	TRBJ2-1	.	13	.	TRBV10-3
CANSPLGRADTQYF	TGTGCCAACAGTCCCCTGGGCCGGGCAGATACGCAGTATTTT	TRBJ2-3	.	14	.	TRBV11-2
CSVESADYEQCF	TGCAGTGTTGAGTCCGCAGATTACGAGCAGTGCTTC	TRBJ2-7	.	12	.	TRBV29-1
CALSRGDHLTEQFF	TGTGCCCTGAGTAGGGGGGACCACCTAACTGAGCAGTTCTTC	TRBJ2-1	.	14	.	TRBV30
CASGQDNVGPVYGYTF	TGCGCCAGCGGCCAAGATAATGTTGGCCCGGTCTATGGTTACACCTTT	TRBJ1-2	.	16	.	TRBV4-1
CSVSTGWGMNTEASF	TGCAGCGTTTCGACAGGGTGGGGAATGAACACTGAAGCTTCCTTT	TRBJ1-1	TRBD1	15	.	TRBV29-1
CNFLWGHEHYF	TGCAACTTCCTATGGGGGCACGAGCACTACTTC	TRBJ2-7	.	11	once	TRBV29-1
CVSRILSGRGTDTQYF	TGTGTCAGCAGGATCCTAAGCGGGAGGGGAACAGATACGCAGTATTTT	TRBJ2-3	TRBD2	16	.	TRBV5-5
CASLPASGSYNEQFF	TGTGCCAGCCTTCCGGCTAGCGGGAGTTACAATGAGCAGTTCTTC	TRBJ2-1	TRBD2	15	many	TRBV28
CASCPRDEQFF	TGTGCCAGCTGCCCGCGGGACGAGCAGTTCTTC	TRBJ2-1	.	11	.	TRBV6-6
CASSLQGKNYEQNF	TGTGCCAGCAGCTTACAGGGAAAGAACTACGAGCAGAATTTC	TRBJ2-7	.	14	.	TRBV5-6
CSVGTSTANTGELLF	TGCAGTGTTGGGACTAGCACGGCGAACACCGGGGAGCTGTTATTT	TRBJ2-2	TRBD2	15	.	TRBV29-1
CATRLAGGPRTHTQYF	TGTGCCACCCGACTAGCGGGAGGTCCTCGCACACATACGCAGTATTTT	TRBJ2-3	TRBD2	16	.	TRBV6-6
CASSLSGGPTGNLFF	TGTGCCAGCAGCTTGTCGGGAGGGCCCACCGGGAATCTGTTTTTT	TRBJ2-2	TRBD2	15	.	TRBV5-4
CASSRESGGEQYF	TGCGCCAGCAGCCGAGAATCGGGGGGCGAGCAGTACTTC	TRBJ2-7	TRBD2	13	once	TRBV4-3
CVSSMGPFNEQYF	TGTGTCAGCAGTATGGGGCCGTTTAACGAGCAGTACTTC	TRBJ2-7	.	13	.	TRBV28
CASSEGDYDTGELFF	TGTGCCTCCAGTGAAGGGGATTACGACACAGGGGAGCTGTTTTTT	TRBJ2-2	.	15	.	TRBV24-1
CANSSSAGASLEQYF	TGTGCCAACAGCTCGTCAGCGGGAGCGAGCCTCGAGCAGTACTTC	TRBJ2-7	TRBD2	15	.	TRBV11-2
CATHRGALSQPQHF	TGTGCCACCCACCGGGGGGCCCTATCTCAGCCCCAGCATTTT	TRBJ1-5	.	14	.	TRBV5-5
CASNQEQLREYGQFF	TGTGCCAGCAACCAAGAACAGCTGCGGGAGTACGGGCAGTTCTTC	TRBJ2-1	TRBD2	15	.	TRBV4-2
CASSYSTGLAEVFF	TGTGCCAGCAGTTATTCCACAGGGCTCGCTGAAGTTTTCTTT	TRBJ1-1	.	14	.	TRBV6-2/TRBV6-3
CSVKIGQSIYDYTF	TGCAGCGTCAAGATTGGACAGTCGATCTATGATTACACCTTC	TRBJ1-2	.	14	.	TRBV29-1
CASSLGLPVLPHNEQFF	TGTGCCAGCAGCTTAGGCCTACCGGTACTTCCCCACAATGAGCAGTTCTTC	TRBJ2-1	.	17	.	TRBV11-3
CANSYRTGNKQFF	TGTGCCAACAGCTACCGAACGGGCAATAAGCAGTTCTTC	TRBJ2-1	.	13	.	TRBV5-5
CANSQEEQDKGVNEQFF	TGTGCCAACAGCCAAGAGGAGCAGGATAAGGGGGTTAATGAGCAGTTCTTC	TRBJ2-1	.	17	.	TRBV4-2
CASSLAQGTDNEKLFF	TGCGCCAGCAGCTTGGCCCAAGGGACAGATAATGAAAAACTGTTTTTT	TRBJ1-4	TRBD1	16	many	TRBV5-1
CGVRSWCAYGYTF	TGCGGCGTCCGATCATGGTGCGCCTATGGCTACACCTTC	TRBJ1-2	.	13	.	TRBV29-1
CASSHEDRAYSPLHF	TGTGCTAGCAGCCACGAGGACAGGGCCTATTCACCCCTCCACTTT	TRBJ1-6	TRBD1	15	.	TRBV11-2
CANSISRYTDTQYF	TGTGCCAACAGCATTAGCAGATACACAGATACGCAGTATTTT	TRBJ2-3	.	14	.	TRBV7-8
CARGDGINQPHHF	TGTGCCAGGGGGGACGGTATCAATCAGCCCCATCATTTT	TRBJ1-5	.	13	.	TRBV6-5
CASSFPGTSGRSTQYF	TGTGCCAGCAGCTTTCCCGGGACTAGCGGGAGGAGTACGCAGTATTTT	TRBJ2-3	TRBD2	16	.	TRBV11-1
CASSSLPGGAYVQYF	TGTGCCAGCAGCTCGCTTCCAGGGGGCGCCTACGTGCAGTATTTC	TRBJ2-7	TRBD1	15	once	TRBV11-1
CASCQGLRSGRALWTQYF	TGTGCCAGCTGCCAAGGCCTCCGCAGCGGGAGGGCCTTGTGGACCCAGTACTTC	TRBJ2-5	TRBD2	18	.	TRBV4-2
CSVQGAETHYF	TGCAGCGTTCAGGGGGCAGAGACCCACTACTTC	TRBJ2-5	TRBD1	11	once	TRBV29-1
CAGSQDQGGGKPQHF	TGCGCCGGCAGCCAAGATCAGGGAGGAGGAAAGCCCCAGCATTTT	TRBJ1-5	.	15	.	TRBV4-3
CANSRRDREETQYF	TGCGCCAACAGCAGACGGGACAGGGAAGAGACCCAGTACTTC	TRBJ2-5	TRBD1	14	.	TRBV4-1
CASMEVAGVSTDTRYF	TGTGCCAGCATGGAAGTAGCGGGAGTAAGCACAGATACGCGGTATTTT	TRBJ2-3	TRBD2	16	once	TRBV6-1
CRGGTGDDTSTDTQYF	TGCAGAGGCGGGACGGGGGACGATACTAGCACAGATACGCAGTATTTT	TRBJ2-3	.	16	.	TRBV29-1